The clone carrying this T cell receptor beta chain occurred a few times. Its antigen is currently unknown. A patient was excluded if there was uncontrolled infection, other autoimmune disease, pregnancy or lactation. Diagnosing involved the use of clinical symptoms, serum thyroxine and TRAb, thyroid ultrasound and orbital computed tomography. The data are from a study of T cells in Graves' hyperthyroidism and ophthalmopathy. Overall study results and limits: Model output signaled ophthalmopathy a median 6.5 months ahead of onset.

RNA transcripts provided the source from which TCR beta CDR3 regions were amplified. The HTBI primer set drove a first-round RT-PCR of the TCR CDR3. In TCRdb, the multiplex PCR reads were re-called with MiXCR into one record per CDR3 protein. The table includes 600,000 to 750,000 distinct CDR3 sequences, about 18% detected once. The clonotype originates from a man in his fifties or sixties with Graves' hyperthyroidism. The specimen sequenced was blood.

CDR3 in DNA: TGTGCCAGCAGCACGCGGGACAGGGAGTGGAAGACCCAGTACTTC. It is translated as CASSTRDREWKTQYF. The genes are TRBV7-2 and TRBJ2-5; 9 positions match TRBD1. The V gene's germline CDR1 is SGHTA and CDR2 FQGNSA. This CDR3 has 15 residues. With V trimmed by 5 bases and J by 6 bases, 10 bases remained unmatched.